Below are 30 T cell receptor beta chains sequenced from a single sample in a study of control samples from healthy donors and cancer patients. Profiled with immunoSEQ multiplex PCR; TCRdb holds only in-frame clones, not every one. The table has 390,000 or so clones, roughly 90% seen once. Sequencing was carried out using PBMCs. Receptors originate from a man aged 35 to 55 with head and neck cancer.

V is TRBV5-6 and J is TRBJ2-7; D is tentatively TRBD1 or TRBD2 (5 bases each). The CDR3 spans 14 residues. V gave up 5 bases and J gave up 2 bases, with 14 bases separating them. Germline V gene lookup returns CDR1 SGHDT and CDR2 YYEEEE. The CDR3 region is CASRLTGPTYEQYF. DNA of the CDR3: TGTGCCAGCAGGTTAACGGGGCCGACCTACGAGCAGTACTTC.

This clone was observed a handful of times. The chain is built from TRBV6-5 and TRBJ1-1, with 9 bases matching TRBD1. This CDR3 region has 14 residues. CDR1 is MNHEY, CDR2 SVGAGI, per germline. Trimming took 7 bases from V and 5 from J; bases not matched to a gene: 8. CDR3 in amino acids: CASTPTGGRTEAFF. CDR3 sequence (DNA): TGTGCCAGCACTCCGACAGGGGGGAGGACTGAAGCTTTCTTT.

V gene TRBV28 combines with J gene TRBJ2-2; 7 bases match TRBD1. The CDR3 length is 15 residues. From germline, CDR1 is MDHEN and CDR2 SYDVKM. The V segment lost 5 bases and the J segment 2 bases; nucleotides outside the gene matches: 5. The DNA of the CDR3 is TGTGCCAGCAGTCGGGACAGAGCTAACACCGGGGAGCTGTTTTTT. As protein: CASSRDRANTGELFF.

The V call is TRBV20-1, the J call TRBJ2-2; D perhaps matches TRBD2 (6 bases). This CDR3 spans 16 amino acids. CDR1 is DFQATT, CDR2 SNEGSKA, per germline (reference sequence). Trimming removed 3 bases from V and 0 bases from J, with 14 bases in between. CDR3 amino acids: CSASPGRRPNTGELFF. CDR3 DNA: TGCAGTGCTAGTCCAGGGAGGAGACCGAACACCGGGGAGCTGTTTTTT.

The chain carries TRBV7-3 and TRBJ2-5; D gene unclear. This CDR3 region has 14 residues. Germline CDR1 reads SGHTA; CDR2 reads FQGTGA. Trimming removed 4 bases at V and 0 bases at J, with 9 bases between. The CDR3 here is CASSSHKNQETQYF. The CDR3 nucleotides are TGTGCCAGCAGCTCCCACAAGAACCAAGAGACCCAGTACTTC.

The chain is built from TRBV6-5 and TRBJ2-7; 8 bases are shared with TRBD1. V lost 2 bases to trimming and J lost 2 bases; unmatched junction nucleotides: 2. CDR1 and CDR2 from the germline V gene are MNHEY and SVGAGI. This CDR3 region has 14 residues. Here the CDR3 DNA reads TGTGCCAGCAGTTACGGACAGGGTACCTACGAGCAGTACTTC. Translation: CASSYGQGTYEQYF.

DNA of the CDR3: TGTGCCAGCAGCCAAATGCAGTCACCCTATGGCTACACCTTC. It translates to CASSQMQSPYGYTF. V usage is TRBV3-1 (or the pseudogene TRBV3-2) and J usage is TRBJ1-2; no firm D call. V gave up 2 bases and J gave up 4 bases, with 11 bases separating them. The CDR3 has 14 amino acids. The germline gives CDR1 LGHDT, CDR2 YNNKEL (reference sequence).

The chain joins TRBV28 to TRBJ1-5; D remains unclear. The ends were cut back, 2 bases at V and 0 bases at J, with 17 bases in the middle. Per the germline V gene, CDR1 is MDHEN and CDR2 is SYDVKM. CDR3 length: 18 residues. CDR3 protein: CASSLLAGSTHSNQPQHF. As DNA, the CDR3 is TGTGCCAGCAGTTTACTGGCAGGTTCGACCCATAGCAATCAGCCCCAGCATTTT. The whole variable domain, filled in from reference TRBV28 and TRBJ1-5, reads DVKVTQSSRYLVKRTGEKVFLECVQDMDHENMFWYRQDPGLGLRLIYFSYDVKMKEKGDIPEGYSVSREKKERFSLILESASTNQTSMYLCASSLLAGSTHSNQPQHFGDGTRLSIL.

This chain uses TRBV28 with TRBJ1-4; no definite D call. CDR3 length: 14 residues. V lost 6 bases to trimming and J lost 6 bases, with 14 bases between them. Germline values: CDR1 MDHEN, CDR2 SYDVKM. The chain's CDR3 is CASSHRVRYEKLFF. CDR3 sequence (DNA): TGTGCCAGCAGCCATCGGGTCCGCTATGAAAAACTGTTTTTT.

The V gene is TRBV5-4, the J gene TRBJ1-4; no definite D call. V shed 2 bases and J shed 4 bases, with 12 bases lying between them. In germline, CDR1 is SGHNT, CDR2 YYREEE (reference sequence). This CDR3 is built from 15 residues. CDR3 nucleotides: TGTGCCAGCAGCTTAGTTCCGGGGATTAATGAAAAACTGTTTTTT. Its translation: CASSLVPGINEKLFF.

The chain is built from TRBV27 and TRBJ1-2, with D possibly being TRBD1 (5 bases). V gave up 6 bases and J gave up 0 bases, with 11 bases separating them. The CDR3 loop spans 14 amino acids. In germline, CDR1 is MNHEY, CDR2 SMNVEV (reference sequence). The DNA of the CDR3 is TGTGCCAGCAGAAGCCAGGGAGCTAACTATGGCTACACCTTC. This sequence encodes CASRSQGANYGYTF.

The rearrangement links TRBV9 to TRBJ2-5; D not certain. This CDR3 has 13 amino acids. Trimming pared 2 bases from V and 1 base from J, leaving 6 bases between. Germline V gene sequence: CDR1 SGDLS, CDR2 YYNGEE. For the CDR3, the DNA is TGTGCCAGCAGCGTCTACGCCCAAGAGACCCAGTACTTC. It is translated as CASSVYAQETQYF. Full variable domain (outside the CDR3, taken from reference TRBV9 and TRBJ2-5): DSGVTQTPKHLITATGQRVTLRCSPRSGDLSVYWYQQSLDQGLQFLIQYYNGEERAKGNILERFSAQQFPDLHSELNLSSLELGDSALYFCASSVYAQETQYFGPGTRLLVL.

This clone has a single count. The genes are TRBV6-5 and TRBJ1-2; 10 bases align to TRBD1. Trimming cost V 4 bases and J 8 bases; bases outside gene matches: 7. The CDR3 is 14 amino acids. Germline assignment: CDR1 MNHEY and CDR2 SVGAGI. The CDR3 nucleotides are TGTGCCAGCAGTTCAGCGACAGGGGGCTGGGGCTACACCTTC. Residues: CASSSATGGWGYTF.

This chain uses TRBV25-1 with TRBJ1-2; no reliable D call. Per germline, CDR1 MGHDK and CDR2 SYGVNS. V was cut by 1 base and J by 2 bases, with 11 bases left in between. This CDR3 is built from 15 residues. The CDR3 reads CASSESGETNYGYTF. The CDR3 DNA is TGTGCCAGCAGTGAATCAGGAGAGACGAACTATGGCTACACCTTC.

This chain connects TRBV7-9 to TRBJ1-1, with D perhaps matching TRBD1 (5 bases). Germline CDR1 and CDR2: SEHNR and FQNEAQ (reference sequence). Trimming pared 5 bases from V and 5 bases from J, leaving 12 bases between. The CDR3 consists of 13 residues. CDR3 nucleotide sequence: TGTGCCAGCAGCGCCGGGGGGGAAACTGAAGCTTTCTTT. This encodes CASSAGGETEAFF.

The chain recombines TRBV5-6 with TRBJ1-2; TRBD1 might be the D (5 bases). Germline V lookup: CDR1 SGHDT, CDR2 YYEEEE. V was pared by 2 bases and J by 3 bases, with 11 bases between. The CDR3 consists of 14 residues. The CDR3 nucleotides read TGTGCCAGCAGCTTTTCGGGACGGCACTATGGCTACACCTTC. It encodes CASSFSGRHYGYTF.

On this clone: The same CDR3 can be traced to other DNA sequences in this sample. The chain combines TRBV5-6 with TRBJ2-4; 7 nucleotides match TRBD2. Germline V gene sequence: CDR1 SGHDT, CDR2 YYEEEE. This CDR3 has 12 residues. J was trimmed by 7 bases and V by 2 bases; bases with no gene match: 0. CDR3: CASSFGRNIQYF. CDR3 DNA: TGTGCCAGCAGCTTCGGGAGGAACATTCAGTACTTC.

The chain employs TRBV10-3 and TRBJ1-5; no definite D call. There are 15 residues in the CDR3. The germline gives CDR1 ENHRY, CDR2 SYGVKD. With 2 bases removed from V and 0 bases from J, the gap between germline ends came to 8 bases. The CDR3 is CAISETAISNQPQHF. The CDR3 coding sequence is TGTGCCATCAGTGAGACGGCGATTAGCAATCAGCCCCAGCATTTT.

CDR3: CASSLDGYNEKLFF. The CDR3 DNA follows: TGTGCCAGCAGCTTGGACGGTTATAATGAAAAACTGTTTTTT. The rearrangement uses TRBV11-1 and TRBJ1-4; D is unclear. The germline V gene has CDR1 SGHAT and CDR2 FQDESV (reference sequence). Trimming pared 3 bases from V and 4 bases from J, leaving 9 bases between. The CDR3 runs to 14 residues.

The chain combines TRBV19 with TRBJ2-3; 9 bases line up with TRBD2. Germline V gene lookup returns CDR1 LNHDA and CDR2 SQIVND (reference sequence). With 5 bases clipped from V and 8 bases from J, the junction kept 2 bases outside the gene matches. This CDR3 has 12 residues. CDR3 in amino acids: CASSGSGSTQYF. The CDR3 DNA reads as TGTGCCAGTAGTGGTAGCGGGAGTACGCAGTATTTT.

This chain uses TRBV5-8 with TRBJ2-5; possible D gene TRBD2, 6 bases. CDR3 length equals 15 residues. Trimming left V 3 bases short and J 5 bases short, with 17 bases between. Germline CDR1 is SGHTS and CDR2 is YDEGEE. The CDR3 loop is CASSSDRRGLETQYF. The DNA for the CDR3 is TGTGCCAGCAGCTCCGATAGGAGGGGCCTGGAGACCCAGTACTTC.

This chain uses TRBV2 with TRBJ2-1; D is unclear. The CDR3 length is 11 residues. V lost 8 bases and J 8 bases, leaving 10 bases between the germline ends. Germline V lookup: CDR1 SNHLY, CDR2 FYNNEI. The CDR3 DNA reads TGTGCCAGCGAATCTGGTGATGAGCAGTTCTTC. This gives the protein CASESGDEQFF.

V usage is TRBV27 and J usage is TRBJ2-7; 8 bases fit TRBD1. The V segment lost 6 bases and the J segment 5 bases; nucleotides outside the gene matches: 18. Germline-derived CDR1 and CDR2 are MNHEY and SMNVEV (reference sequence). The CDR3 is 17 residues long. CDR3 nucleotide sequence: TGTGCCAGCAGGCGCAGGGGGGCCGGGACAGGTATCAACGAGCAGTACTTC. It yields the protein CASRRRGAGTGINEQYF.

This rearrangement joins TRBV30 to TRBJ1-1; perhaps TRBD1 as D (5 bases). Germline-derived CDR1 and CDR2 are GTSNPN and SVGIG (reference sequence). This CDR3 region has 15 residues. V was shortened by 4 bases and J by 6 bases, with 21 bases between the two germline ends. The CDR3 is CAWIRGYAAGAEAFF. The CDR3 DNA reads TGTGCCTGGATTCGGGGGTATGCGGCGGGAGCTGAAGCTTTCTTT.

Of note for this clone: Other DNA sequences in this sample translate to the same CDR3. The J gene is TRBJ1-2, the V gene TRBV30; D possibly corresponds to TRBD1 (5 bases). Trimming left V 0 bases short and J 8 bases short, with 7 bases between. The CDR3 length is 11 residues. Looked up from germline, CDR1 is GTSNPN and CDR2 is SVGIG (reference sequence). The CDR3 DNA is TGTGCCTGGAGTGTGGGGGGAGGCTACACCTTC. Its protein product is CAWSVGGGYTF.

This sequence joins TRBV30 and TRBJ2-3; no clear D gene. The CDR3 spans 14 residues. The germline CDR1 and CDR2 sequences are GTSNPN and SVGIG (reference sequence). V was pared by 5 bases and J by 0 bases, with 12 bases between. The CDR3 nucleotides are TGTGCCTGGGCCGAAGGACGAAGCACAGATACGCAGTATTTT. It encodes CAWAEGRSTDTQYF.

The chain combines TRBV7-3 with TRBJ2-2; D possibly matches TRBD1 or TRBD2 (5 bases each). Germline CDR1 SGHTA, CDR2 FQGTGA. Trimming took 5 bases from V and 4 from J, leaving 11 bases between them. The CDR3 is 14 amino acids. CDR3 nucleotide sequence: TGTGCCAGCAGCGCCGGGACCGCCACCGGGGAGCTGTTTTTT. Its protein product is CASSAGTATGELFF.

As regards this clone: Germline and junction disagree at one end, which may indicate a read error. The DNA of the CDR3 is TGTGCCAACAGCTTCCCCTTGCGACAGGGGTTTGGGGAGCAGTACTTC. It yields the protein CANSFPLRQGFGEQYF. This chain uses TRBV5-8 with TRBJ2-7, with TRBD1 matching over 8 bases. CDR3 size: 16 residues. Germline V gene data show CDR1 as SGHTS and CDR2 as YDEGEE.

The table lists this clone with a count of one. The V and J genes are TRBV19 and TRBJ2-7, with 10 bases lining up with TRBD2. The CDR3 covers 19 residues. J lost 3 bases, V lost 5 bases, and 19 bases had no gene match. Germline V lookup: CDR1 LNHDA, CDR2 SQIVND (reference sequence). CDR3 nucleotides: TGTGCCAGTAGTCCTCTGGGGGCGACGACTAGCGGGCGGTACTACGAGCAGTACTTC. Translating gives CASSPLGATTSGRYYEQYF.

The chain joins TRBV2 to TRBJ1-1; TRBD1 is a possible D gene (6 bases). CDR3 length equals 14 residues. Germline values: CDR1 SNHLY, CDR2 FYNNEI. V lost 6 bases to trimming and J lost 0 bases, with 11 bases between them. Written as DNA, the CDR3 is TGTGCCAGCAGCGGACAGCCCATGAACACTGAAGCTTTCTTT. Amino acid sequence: CASSGQPMNTEAFF.